The 2 T cell receptor beta chains below were found in one sample sequenced in a study of cytomegalovirus exposure and HLA in healthy donors. PCR was performed using 60 Vbeta and 13 Jbeta primers. Some clones are missing from TCRdb's copy, which holds only in-frame ones; the method was immunoSEQ multiplex PCR. The sample has about 150,000 clones, about two thirds seen once; the top ten hold approximately 2.1%. Sample: PBMCs. These receptors all come from a man aged 35 to 55 in good health and CMV-seronegative.

The rearrangement links TRBV6-1 to TRBJ1-2; 8 positions match TRBD1. This CDR3 is 15 amino acids long. CDR1 is MNHNS, CDR2 SASEGT, per germline. The V and J ends lost 3 bases and 4 bases, in that order; junction bases with no gene match: 7. DNA of the CDR3: TGTGCCAGCAGTGAGACGGACAGGGAGGGCTATGGCTACACCTTC. Residues: CASSETDREGYGYTF.

This clone was detected a few times. The chain is built from TRBV6-5 and TRBJ1-6; tentative D call: TRBD1 (6 bases). Trimming removed 2 bases from V and 5 bases from J, with 10 bases in between. This CDR3 has 15 amino acids. In germline, CDR1 is MNHEY, CDR2 SVGAGI. CDR3 sequence (DNA): TGTGCCAGCAGTTACAGGGACAAGGATAATTCACCCCTCCACTTT. Its translation is CASSYRDKDNSPLHF.